This T cell receptor (beta chain) was recovered during a study of spatial heterogeneity in lung cancer. Time point defined: sample taken at primary tumor resection. The CDR3 spans 16 residues. CDR1 and CDR2 from the germline V gene are MNHEY and SVGEGT. Trimming pared 1 base from V and 0 bases from J, leaving 11 bases between. MiXCR was run by TCRdb on the 5' RACE reads, yielding one entry per CDR3 protein. The sample consists of about 6,100 distinct CDR3 sequences, less than 9% of them appearing once. This clonotype was seen repeatedly, ten times or more. The material was normal lung tissue next to the tumor, obtained at surgery. This TCR derives from a female donor with early-stage non-small cell lung cancer. This chain links TRBV6-2 or TRBV6-3 with TRBJ2-3; no reliable D call. This chain's CDR3 is CASSYYVSPSTDTQYF. The CDR3 region has the DNA TGTGCCAGCAGTTACTACGTGAGCCCTAGCACAGATACGCAGTATTTT.